Listed here are 7 T cell receptor beta chains from one sample, sequenced in a study of shared T cell receptors in the human thymus. The data were produced by immunoSEQ multiplex PCR, yet TCRdb's version contains in-frame clones alone and is incomplete. The table includes about 710,000 clones, over 75% detected once. This sample was shared with a second study, whose subject was human thymus T cells.

The material sequenced was thymocytes. These receptors came from a boy younger than two with a congenital heart defect.

The chain is built from TRBV28 and TRBJ1-2; D is unclear. CDR1 MDHEN and CDR2 SYDVKM come from the germline V gene. Trimming removed 3 bases at V and 6 bases at J, with 11 bases between. This CDR3 has 13 residues. CDR3 DNA sequence: TGTGCCAGCAGTTTCCGCCAGTTTAATGGCTACACCTTC. Its protein is CASSFRQFNGYTF.

This clone has just one count. This chain uses TRBV12-5 with TRBJ2-2; D gene ambiguous. The CDR3 totals 19 residues. The germline V and J ends were trimmed by 1 base and 6 bases, with 24 bases remaining between them. Germline V gene sequence: CDR1 LGHNT, CDR2 FRNRAP. The CDR3 DNA reads as TGTGCTAGTGGTTTGGCACCTGCGTTCGAGAGCAGGTTGGCCGGGGAGCTGTTTTTT. Its translation is CASGLAPAFESRLAGELFF. The full variable domain, in which reference TRBV12-5 and TRBJ2-2 provide the parts outside the CDR3, is DARVTQTPRHKVTEMGQEVTMRCQPILGHNTVFWYRQTMMQGLELLAYFRNRAPLDDSGMPKDRFSAEMPDATLATLKIQPSEPRDSAVYFCASGLAPAFESRLAGELFFGEGSRLTVL.

The V gene is TRBV28, the J gene TRBJ2-3, with D tentatively TRBD1 (6 bases). Germline assignment: CDR1 MDHEN and CDR2 SYDVKM. Trimming removed 5 bases from V and 3 bases from J, with 15 bases in between. The CDR3 consists of 15 residues. CDR3 nucleotides: TGTGCCAGCAGTCCTGACAGGAACCATACAGATACGCAGTATTTT. Amino acids: CASSPDRNHTDTQYF. The variable domain in full, with the rest retrieved from reference TRBV28 and TRBJ2-3, is DVKVTQSSRYLVKRTGEKVFLECVQDMDHENMFWYRQDPGLGLRLIYFSYDVKMKEKGDIPEGYSVSREKKERFSLILESASTNQTSMYLCASSPDRNHTDTQYFGPGTRLTVL.

This clone was found a few times. This chain connects TRBV18 to TRBJ2-7, with 7 nucleotides matching TRBD2. The CDR3 has 16 amino acids. Looked up from germline, CDR1 is KGHSH and CDR2 is LQKENI. J lost 1 base, V lost 6 bases, and 12 bases had no gene match. The chain's CDR3 is CASSQKVGGISYEQYF. The CDR3 DNA follows: TGTGCCAGCTCCCAAAAGGTGGGAGGGATTTCCTACGAGCAGTACTTC.

The sample holds one count of this clone. This chain connects TRBV10-2 to TRBJ2-3; TRBD2 aligns across 10 bases. With V trimmed by 6 bases and J by 6 bases, 21 bases remained unmatched. Germline V gene lookup returns CDR1 WSHSY and CDR2 SAAADI. The CDR3 consists of 19 residues. CDR3 loop: CASSPIKSGLAEGVDTQYF. The CDR3 DNA reads as TGCGCCAGCAGCCCCATTAAAAGTGGACTAGCGGAAGGGGTTGATACGCAGTATTTT.

This clone was seen a handful of times. This chain joins TRBV2 and TRBJ1-3, with D unclear. CDR3 size: 17 residues. Trimming cost V 0 bases and J 4 bases, with 16 bases left between them. CDR1 is SNHLY, CDR2 FYNNEI, per germline. The CDR3 nucleotides are TGTGCCAGCAGTGAAGCGGGCAGGCCCGCGTGGGGAAACACCATATATTTT. This gives the protein CASSEAGRPAWGNTIYF.

The V gene is TRBV9, the J gene TRBJ2-7, with 10 positions matching TRBD1. Germline V gene lookup returns CDR1 SGDLS and CDR2 YYNGEE. The CDR3 has 15 residues. J was trimmed by 2 bases and V by 0 bases; bases with no gene match: 2. CDR3 loop: CASSVGTGGPYEQYF. The DNA of the CDR3 is TGTGCCAGCAGCGTAGGGACAGGGGGTCCCTACGAGCAGTACTTC.